These 17 T cell receptor beta chains came from one sample sequenced in a study of early T cells in non-severe SARS-CoV-2 infection. TCRdb recomputed calls from the 5' RACE reads with MiXCR, one row per CDR3 protein. The data contain about 45,000 distinct CDR3 sequences, roughly 12% of them singletons. The source material was whole blood. The source of these receptors is an adult who was a healthcare worker with PCR-confirmed SARS-CoV-2 infection or an uninfected control (not recorded which).

This clonotype was detected a few times. The chain carries TRBV29-1 and TRBJ2-7; TRBD2 agrees at 8 bases. Trimming at V came to 7 bases and at J to 3 bases, leaving 8 bases not matched to a gene. Per germline, CDR1 SQVTM and CDR2 ANQGSEA. The CDR3 consists of 13 residues. CDR3 region: CSASAGAGYEQYF. Written as DNA, the CDR3 is TGCAGCGCCTCAGCGGGAGCTGGCTACGAGCAGTACTTC.

This clonotype has ten or more counts. The chain uses TRBV27 and TRBJ1-1; D remains ambiguous. V dropped 4 bases and J dropped 1 base, with 7 bases sitting between them. Looked up from germline, CDR1 is MNHEY and CDR2 is SMNVEV (reference sequence). The CDR3 has 13 residues. The CDR3 protein is CASSWESNTEAFF. The CDR3 DNA is TGTGCCAGCAGTTGGGAATCGAACACTGAAGCTTTCTTT.

This clonotype occurred many times. This chain uses TRBV6-2 or TRBV6-3 with TRBJ2-7; a possible D gene is TRBD1 (6 bases). Germline assignment: CDR1 MNHEY and CDR2 SVGEGT. The V end lost 7 bases, the J end lost 2 bases, and 12 bases lay between the germline ends. The CDR3 sequence is 13 residues long. The CDR3 here is CASTRTGPYEQYF. DNA of the CDR3: TGTGCCAGCACCCGAACAGGGCCCTACGAGCAGTACTTC.

The chain has TRBV9 and TRBJ2-7; tentatively, D is TRBD1 (5 bases). The germline V and J ends were trimmed by 0 bases and 4 bases, with 14 bases remaining between them. The CDR3 covers 15 residues. Germline loops: CDR1 SGDLS, CDR2 YYNGEE. DNA of the CDR3: TGTGCCAGCAGCGTAGGAGGCGACAGCCTTTACGAGCAGTACTTC. It encodes CASSVGGDSLYEQYF.

This clonotype was picked up a small number of times. This rearrangement joins TRBV28 to TRBJ2-1; 11 nucleotides line up with TRBD2. V lost 6 bases to trimming and J lost 4 bases; unmatched junction nucleotides: 8. This CDR3 contains 16 residues. From germline, CDR1 is MDHEN and CDR2 SYDVKM. CDR3 sequence: CASSPVAGGRYNEQFF. For the CDR3, the DNA is TGTGCCAGCAGCCCGGTAGCGGGAGGGCGGTACAATGAGCAGTTCTTC.

The table lists this clonotype with many counts. V usage is TRBV4-3 and J usage is TRBJ2-3; TRBD1 is a possible D gene (5 bases). The CDR3 has 20 residues. V was pared by 1 base and J by 0 bases, with 23 bases between. Germline V CDR1 and CDR2: LGHNA, YSLEER. The CDR3: CASSQVGQAGALASTDTQYF. The CDR3 bases are TGCGCCAGCAGCCAAGTAGGACAAGCTGGCGCCCTTGCTAGCACAGATACGCAGTATTTT.

DNA of the CDR3: TGCAGTGCCATGACAGGGCGGGGAGCAACTAATGAAAAACTGTTTTTT. Protein: CSAMTGRGATNEKLFF. This chain uses TRBV20-1 with TRBJ1-4; TRBD1 matches 7 bases. With V trimmed by 6 bases and J by 0 bases, 10 bases remained unmatched. The CDR3 is 16 residues long. Germline loops: CDR1 DFQATT, CDR2 SNEGSKA (reference sequence).

This clonotype was found many times. The chain uses TRBV7-9 and TRBJ1-1; D not certain. The CDR3 spans 12 residues. Germline CDR1 SEHNR, CDR2 FQNEAQ (reference sequence). With 0 bases removed from V and 4 bases from J, the gap between germline ends came to 3 bases. The chain's CDR3 is CASSLASTEAFF. CDR3 sequence (DNA): TGTGCCAGCAGCTTAGCGAGCACTGAAGCTTTCTTT.

V and J are TRBV7-8 and TRBJ1-6; 7 bases align to TRBD1. The CDR3 spans 18 residues. CDR1 is SGHVS, CDR2 FQNEAQ, per germline. The V and J ends lost 4 bases and 0 bases, in that order; junction bases with no gene match: 9. The CDR3 sequence: CASSSSQDRSSYNSPLHF. The CDR3 DNA follows: TGTGCCAGCAGCTCGAGCCAGGACAGGAGCTCCTATAATTCACCCCTCCACTTT. Using reference TRBV7-8 and TRBJ1-6 for the parts outside the CDR3, the full variable domain is GAGVSQSPRYKVAKRGQDVALRCDPISGHVSLFWYQQALGQGPEFLTYFQNEAQLDKSGLPSDRFFAERPEGSVSTLKIQRTQQEDSAVYLCASSSSQDRSSYNSPLHFGNGTRLTVT.

This clonotype was observed many times. The chain employs TRBV4-1 and TRBJ1-5; no reliable D call. Trimming left V 6 bases short and J 5 bases short, with 17 bases between. Germline V lookup: CDR1 MGHRA, CDR2 YSYEKL. The CDR3 contains 15 residues. The CDR3 DNA reads as TGCGCCAGCAGTCCAAGAATGACTATCGATCAGCCCCAGCATTTT. It specifies CASSPRMTIDQPQHF.

This clonotype appeared many times. The chain couples TRBV29-1 to TRBJ2-1; D remains ambiguous. CDR3 length equals 12 residues. The germline V gene has CDR1 SQVTM and CDR2 ANQGSEA. Trimming cost V 3 bases and J 7 bases, with 10 bases left between them. The CDR3 sequence is CSVDPMRNEQFF. CDR3 nucleotide sequence: TGCAGCGTTGACCCCATGAGAAATGAGCAGTTCTTC.

This clonotype was counted ten times or more. This chain joins TRBV13 and TRBJ1-1; 8 nucleotides match TRBD1. The CDR3 is 14 amino acids. J lost 5 bases, V lost 3 bases, and 5 bases had no gene match. Germline CDR1 is PRHDT and CDR2 is FYEKMQ (reference sequence). CDR3 sequence (DNA): TGTGCCAGCAGCTTCGGACAGGGAAATACTGAAGCTTTCTTT. Protein: CASSFGQGNTEAFF.

This clonotype occurred a few times. This chain links TRBV19 with TRBJ1-1, with TRBD1 as a possible D gene (5 bases). The CDR3 runs 14 residues. Germline V gene sequence: CDR1 LNHDA, CDR2 SQIVND (reference sequence). Trimming shortened V by 4 bases and J by 4 bases, and 13 bases separated the two germline ends. The CDR3 sequence: CASSRPTGVTEAFF. In DNA, the CDR3 is TGTGCCAGTAGTAGGCCGACGGGGGTCACTGAAGCTTTCTTT.

This clonotype was seen repeatedly, ten times or more. The genes are TRBV10-3 and TRBJ2-7; D ambiguous. Germline V lookup: CDR1 ENHRY, CDR2 SYGVKD. V lost 0 bases and J lost 6, with 3 bases in between. This CDR3 spans 11 amino acids. The CDR3 nucleotides are TGTGCCATCAGTGAGTCTGGCGAGCAGTACTTC. Protein sequence: CAISESGEQYF.

This chain links TRBV11-3 with TRBJ2-3; D gene unclear. Trimming took off 0 bases at V and 4 bases at J, with 5 bases between the two ends. From germline, CDR1 is SGHNT and CDR2 YENEEA. CDR3 length equals 13 residues. The CDR3 protein is CASSLDMADTQYF. The DNA for the CDR3 is TGTGCCAGCAGCTTAGATATGGCAGATACGCAGTATTTT.

This clonotype was picked up many times. The CDR3 region has the DNA TGCAGTGCTAGAGATGATAGGGCCGGGAGCTCCTACAATGAGCAGTTCTTC. It specifies CSARDDRAGSSYNEQFF. The rearrangement uses TRBV20-1 and TRBJ2-1; a possible D gene is TRBD2 (6 bases). The CDR3 is made up of 17 amino acids. Germline CDR1 and CDR2: DFQATT and SNEGSKA (reference sequence). Trimming left V 0 bases short and J 0 bases short, with 15 bases between.

The sample holds a few counts of this clonotype. The chain combines TRBV5-6 with TRBJ2-4; possibly TRBD1 for D (5 bases). The CDR3 has 15 residues. Trimming cost V 0 bases and J 0 bases, with 7 bases left between them. Germline CDR1 and CDR2: SGHDT and YYEEEE. CDR3 DNA sequence: TGTGCCAGCAGCTTGGAAGACAGAGCCAAAAACATTCAGTACTTC. This gives the protein CASSLEDRAKNIQYF.